The clone carrying this T cell receptor (beta chain) was seen a handful of times. Its antigen is undetermined. These data are taken from a study of T cells in Graves' hyperthyroidism and ophthalmopathy. Amplified TCR beta CDR3 regions derived from RNA transcripts. HTBI primers were used for first-round RT-PCR of the TCR CDR3. TCRdb re-called the multiplex PCR reads through MiXCR, storing one row per CDR3 protein. The sample has over 300,000 distinct CDR3 sequences; approximately 13% are singletons. Overall study results and limits: Most thyroid clonotypes that were expanded above 0.001 also turned up in blood.

The ends were cut back, 8 bases at V and 0 bases at J, with 20 bases in the middle. The CDR3 loop spans 16 amino acids. Germline V gene data show CDR1 as MGHDK and CDR2 as SYGVNS. Material for sequencing was blood. The sequence came from a woman aged 55-75 years with Graves' hyperthyroidism. The rearrangement joins TRBV25-1 to TRBJ2-7; weak D call: TRBD1 (6 bases). CDR3 DNA: TGTGCCAGCTGGACGGCCCCGGGACACCTCTCCTACGAGCAGTACTTC. Translating it yields CASWTAPGHLSYEQYF.